This T cell receptor beta chain derives from a study of lymphopenia after photon versus proton radiotherapy. Broader study findings: Better survival with proton therapy was suggested as possible, not demonstrated. Larger post-nadir TCR diversity loss correlated inversely with survival in deceased patients. After the lymphocyte nadir, photon-treated repertoires showed oligoclonal expansion, especially of CD8+ Temra cells. Relative stability marked proton patients; photon patients lost diversity and naive cells.

About this clone: No antigen is known for it.

Between the trimmed V and J ends, which lost 4 bases and 2 bases, there was a span of 12 bases. The CDR3 is 14 amino acids. Germline loops: CDR1 LNHDA, CDR2 SQIVND (reference sequence). Assay: immunoSEQ multiplex PCR; the TCRdb copy retains only in-frame clones and omits some. This sample has roughly 58,000 clones, with about 85% found just once. Sample: peripheral blood, taken from a patient treated with proton-based radiotherapy. The rearrangement joins TRBV19 to TRBJ2-7; D perhaps matches TRBD1 (6 bases). The sequence derives from a man older than 75 with esophageal cancer. CDR3 sequence: CASSKTGTTYEQYF. CDR3 nucleotides: TGTGCCAGTAGTAAGACCGGGACAACCTACGAGCAGTACTTC.